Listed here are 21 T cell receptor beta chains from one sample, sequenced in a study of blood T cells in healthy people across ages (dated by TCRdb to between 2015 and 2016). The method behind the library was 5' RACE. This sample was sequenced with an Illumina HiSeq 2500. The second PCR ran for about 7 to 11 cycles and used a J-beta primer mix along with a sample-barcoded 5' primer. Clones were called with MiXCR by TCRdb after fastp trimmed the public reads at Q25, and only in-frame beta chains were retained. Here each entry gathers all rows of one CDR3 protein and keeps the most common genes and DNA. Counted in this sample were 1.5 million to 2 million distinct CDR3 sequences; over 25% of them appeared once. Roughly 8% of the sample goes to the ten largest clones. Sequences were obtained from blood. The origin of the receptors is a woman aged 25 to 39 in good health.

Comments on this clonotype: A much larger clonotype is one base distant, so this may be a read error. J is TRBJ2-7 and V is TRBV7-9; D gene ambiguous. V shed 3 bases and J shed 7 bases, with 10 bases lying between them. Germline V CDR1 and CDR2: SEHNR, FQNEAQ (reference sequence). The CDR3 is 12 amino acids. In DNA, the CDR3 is TGTGCCAGCAGCTTCCTCCCAAATGAGCAGTACTTC. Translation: CASSFLPNEQYF.

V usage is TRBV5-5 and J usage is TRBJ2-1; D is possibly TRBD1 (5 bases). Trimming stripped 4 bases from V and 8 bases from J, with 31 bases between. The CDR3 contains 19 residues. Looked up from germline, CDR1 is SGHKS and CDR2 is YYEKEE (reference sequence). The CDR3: CASSPDQDWYPRSGHEQFF. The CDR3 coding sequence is TGTGCCAGCAGCCCAGACCAAGACTGGTACCCACGCTCAGGGCATGAGCAGTTCTTC.

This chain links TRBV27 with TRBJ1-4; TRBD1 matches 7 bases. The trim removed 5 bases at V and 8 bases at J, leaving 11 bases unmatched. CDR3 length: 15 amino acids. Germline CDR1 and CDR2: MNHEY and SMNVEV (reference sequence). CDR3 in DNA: TGTGCCAGCAGTCCATCCGGGACAGCGAAGGAAAAACTGTTTTTT. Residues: CASSPSGTAKEKLFF.

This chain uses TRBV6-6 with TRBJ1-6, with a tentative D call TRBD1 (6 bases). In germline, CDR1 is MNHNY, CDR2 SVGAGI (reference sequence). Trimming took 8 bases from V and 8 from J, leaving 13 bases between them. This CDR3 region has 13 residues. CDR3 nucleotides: TGTGCCAGCTTCACAGGGTCGGATTCACCCCTCCACTTT. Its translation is CASFTGSDSPLHF.

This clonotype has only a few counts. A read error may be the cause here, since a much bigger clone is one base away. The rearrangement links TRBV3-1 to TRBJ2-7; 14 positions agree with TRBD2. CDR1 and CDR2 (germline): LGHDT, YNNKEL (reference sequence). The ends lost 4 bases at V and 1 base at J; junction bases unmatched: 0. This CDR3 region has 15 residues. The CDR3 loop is CASSRTSGRSYEQYF. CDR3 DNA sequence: TGTGCCAGCAGCCGGACTAGCGGGAGGTCCTACGAGCAGTACTTC.

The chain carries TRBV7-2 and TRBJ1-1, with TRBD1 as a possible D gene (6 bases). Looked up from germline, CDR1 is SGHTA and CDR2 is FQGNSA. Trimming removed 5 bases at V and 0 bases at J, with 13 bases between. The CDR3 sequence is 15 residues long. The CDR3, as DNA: TGTGCCAGCAGCCCGCAACAGGGCTTGAACACTGAAGCTTTCTTT. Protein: CASSPQQGLNTEAFF.

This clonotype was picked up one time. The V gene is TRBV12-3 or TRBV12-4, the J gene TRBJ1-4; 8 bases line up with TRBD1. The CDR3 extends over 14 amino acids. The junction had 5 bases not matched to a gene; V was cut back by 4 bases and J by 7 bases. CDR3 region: CASSWTGLSEKLFF. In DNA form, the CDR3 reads TGTGCCAGCAGTTGGACAGGGCTGAGTGAAAAACTGTTTTTT.

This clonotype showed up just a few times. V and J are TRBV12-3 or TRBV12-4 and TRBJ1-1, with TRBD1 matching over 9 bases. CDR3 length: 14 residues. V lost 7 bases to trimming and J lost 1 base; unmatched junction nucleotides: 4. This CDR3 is CASMETGGNTEAFF. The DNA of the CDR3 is TGTGCCAGCATGGAGACAGGGGGGAACACTGAAGCTTTCTTT.

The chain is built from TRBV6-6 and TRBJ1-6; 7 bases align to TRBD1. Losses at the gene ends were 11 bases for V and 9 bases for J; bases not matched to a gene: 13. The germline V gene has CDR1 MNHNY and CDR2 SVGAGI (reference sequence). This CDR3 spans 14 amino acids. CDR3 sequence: CAVSLGGLVSPLHF. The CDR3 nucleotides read TGTGCCGTGAGTCTAGGGGGCTTAGTTTCACCCCTCCACTTT.

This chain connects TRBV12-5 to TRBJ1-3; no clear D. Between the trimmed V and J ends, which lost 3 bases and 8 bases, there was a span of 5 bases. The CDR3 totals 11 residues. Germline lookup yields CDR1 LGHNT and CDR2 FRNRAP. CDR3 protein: CASGLIDTIYF. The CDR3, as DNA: TGTGCTAGTGGTTTAATAGACACCATATATTTT.

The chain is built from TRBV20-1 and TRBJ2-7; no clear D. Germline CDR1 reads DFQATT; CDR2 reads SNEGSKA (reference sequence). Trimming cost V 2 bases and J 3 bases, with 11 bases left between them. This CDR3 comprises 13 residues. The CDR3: CSARTYTYYEQYF. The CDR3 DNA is TGCAGTGCTAGAACTTATACCTACTACGAGCAGTACTTC.

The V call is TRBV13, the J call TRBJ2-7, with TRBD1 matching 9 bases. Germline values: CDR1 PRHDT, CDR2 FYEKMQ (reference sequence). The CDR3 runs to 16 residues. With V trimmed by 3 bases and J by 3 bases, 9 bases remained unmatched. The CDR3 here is CASSFLPGQGVYEQYF. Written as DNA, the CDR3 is TGTGCCAGCAGCTTCCTCCCGGGACAGGGAGTCTACGAGCAGTACTTC.

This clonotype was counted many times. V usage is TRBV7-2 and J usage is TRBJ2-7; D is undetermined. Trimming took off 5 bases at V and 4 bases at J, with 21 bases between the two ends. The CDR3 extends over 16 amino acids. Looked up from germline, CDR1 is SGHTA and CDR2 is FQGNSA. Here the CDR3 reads CASSLSSLAGKYEQYF. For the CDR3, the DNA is TGTGCCAGCAGCCTCTCGTCGCTGGCCGGTAAATACGAGCAGTACTTC. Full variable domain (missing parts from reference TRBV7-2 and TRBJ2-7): GAGVSQSPSNKVTEKGKDVELRCDPISGHTALYWYRQSLGQGLEFLIYFQGNSAPDKSGLPSDRFSAERTGGSVSTLTIQRTQQEDSAVYLCASSLSSLAGKYEQYFGPGTRLTVT.

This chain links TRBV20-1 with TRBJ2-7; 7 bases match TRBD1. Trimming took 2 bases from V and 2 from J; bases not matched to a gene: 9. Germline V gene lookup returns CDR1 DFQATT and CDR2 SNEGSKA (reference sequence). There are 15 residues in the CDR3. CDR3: CSARSQDRSPYEQYF. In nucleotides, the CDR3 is TGCAGTGCTAGATCACAGGACAGGAGCCCCTACGAGCAGTACTTC.

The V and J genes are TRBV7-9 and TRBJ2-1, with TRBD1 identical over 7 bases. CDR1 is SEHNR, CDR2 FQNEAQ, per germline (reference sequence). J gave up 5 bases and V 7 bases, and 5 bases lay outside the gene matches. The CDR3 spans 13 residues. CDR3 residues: CASTTGAHNEQFF. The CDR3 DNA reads TGTGCCAGCACAACAGGGGCCCACAATGAGCAGTTCTTC.

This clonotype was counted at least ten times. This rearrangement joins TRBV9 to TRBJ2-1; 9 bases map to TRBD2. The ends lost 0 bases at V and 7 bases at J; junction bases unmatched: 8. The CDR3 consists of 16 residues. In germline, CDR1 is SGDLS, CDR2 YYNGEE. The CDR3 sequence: CASSVVGREGRNEQFF. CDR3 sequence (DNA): TGTGCCAGCAGCGTAGTAGGGCGGGAGGGCCGGAATGAGCAGTTCTTC. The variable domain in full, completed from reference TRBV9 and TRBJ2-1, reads DSGVTQTPKHLITATGQRVTLRCSPRSGDLSVYWYQQSLDQGLQFLIQYYNGEERAKGNILERFSAQQFPDLHSELNLSSLELGDSALYFCASSVVGREGRNEQFFGPGTRLTVL.

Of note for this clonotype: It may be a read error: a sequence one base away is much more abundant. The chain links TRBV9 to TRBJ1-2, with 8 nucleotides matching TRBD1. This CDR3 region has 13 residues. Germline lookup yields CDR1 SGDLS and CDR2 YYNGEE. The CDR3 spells CACRSGGVYGYTF. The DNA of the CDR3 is TGTGCCTGCAGATCAGGGGGCGTCTATGGCTACACCTTC.

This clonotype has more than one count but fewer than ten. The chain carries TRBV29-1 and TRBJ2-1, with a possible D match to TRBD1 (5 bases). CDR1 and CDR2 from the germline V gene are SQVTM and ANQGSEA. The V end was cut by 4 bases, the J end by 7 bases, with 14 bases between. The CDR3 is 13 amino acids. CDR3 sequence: CSVGAGKWNEQFF. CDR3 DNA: TGCAGCGTTGGGGCAGGGAAATGGAATGAGCAGTTCTTC.

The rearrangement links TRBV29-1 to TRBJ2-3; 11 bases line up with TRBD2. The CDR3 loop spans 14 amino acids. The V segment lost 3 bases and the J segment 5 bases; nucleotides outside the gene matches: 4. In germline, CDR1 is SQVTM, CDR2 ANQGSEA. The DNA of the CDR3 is TGCAGCGTTGACGCCGGACTAGCGGGAGATACGCAGTATTTT. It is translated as CSVDAGLAGDTQYF.

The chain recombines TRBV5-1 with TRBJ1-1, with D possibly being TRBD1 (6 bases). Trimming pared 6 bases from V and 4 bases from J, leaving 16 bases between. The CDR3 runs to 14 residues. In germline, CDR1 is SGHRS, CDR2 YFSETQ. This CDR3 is CASTSQGVGTEAFF. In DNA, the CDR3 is TGCGCCAGCACATCACAGGGCGTTGGCACTGAAGCTTTCTTT.

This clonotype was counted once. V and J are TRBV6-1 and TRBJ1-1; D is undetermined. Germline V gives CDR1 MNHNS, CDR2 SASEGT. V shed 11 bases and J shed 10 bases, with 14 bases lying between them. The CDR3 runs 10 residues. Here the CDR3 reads CACDEKGAFF. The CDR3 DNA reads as TGTGCCTGCGATGAAAAGGGAGCTTTCTTT.